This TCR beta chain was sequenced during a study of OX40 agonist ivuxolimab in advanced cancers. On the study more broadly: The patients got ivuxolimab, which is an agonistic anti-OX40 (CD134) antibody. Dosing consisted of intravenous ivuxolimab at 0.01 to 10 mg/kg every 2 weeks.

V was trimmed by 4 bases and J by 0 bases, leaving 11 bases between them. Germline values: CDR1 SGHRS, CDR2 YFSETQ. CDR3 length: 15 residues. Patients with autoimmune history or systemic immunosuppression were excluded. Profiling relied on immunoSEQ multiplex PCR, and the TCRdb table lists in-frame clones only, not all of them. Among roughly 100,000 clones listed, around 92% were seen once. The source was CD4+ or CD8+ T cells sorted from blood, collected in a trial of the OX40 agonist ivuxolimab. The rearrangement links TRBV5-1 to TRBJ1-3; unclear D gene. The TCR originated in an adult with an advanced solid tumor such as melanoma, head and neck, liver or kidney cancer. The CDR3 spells CASSREGSSGNTIYF. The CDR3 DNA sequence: TGCGCCAGCAGCAGAGAAGGGAGCTCTGGAAACACCATATATTTT.